The TCR beta chain under discussion was sequenced for a study of beta chain features in type 1 diabetes. Whole-study context: Comparable age, gender and cell yields were observed in patients relative to healthy donors. Points from the study as a whole: Naive, central memory and Treg TCRB repertoires appeared more alike in patients than in healthy donors. Shortening that was moderate but significant affected the TCRB CDR3s of Type 1 diabetes patients in all four CD4+ subsets. Insertions were fewer and deletions more numerous at VDJ junctions in type 1 diabetes patients.

Notes on this clone: Its antigen is as yet unknown.

V trimming: 5 bases; J trimming: 6 bases; junction bases outside the gene matches: 8. CDR1 is MNHEY and CDR2 is SVGAGI in the germline V gene. CDR3 size: 15 residues. Expressed TCRB transcripts got sequenced, as all isolated RNA was reverse transcribed. The table came from immunoSEQ multiplex PCR; TCRdb's copy has only in-frame clones and leaves some out. The sample lists hundreds of thousands of clones, 15% to 18% occurring once. The rearrangement uses TRBV6-5 and TRBJ1-5; 9 bases line up with TRBD1. Sequenced: naive CD4+ T cells from blood. The clonotype comes from a man aged 18 to 30 in good health. The CDR3 here is CASSTTGGVSQPQHF. The CDR3 region has the DNA TGTGCCAGCAGTACAACAGGGGGCGTCAGTCAGCCCCAGCATTTT.